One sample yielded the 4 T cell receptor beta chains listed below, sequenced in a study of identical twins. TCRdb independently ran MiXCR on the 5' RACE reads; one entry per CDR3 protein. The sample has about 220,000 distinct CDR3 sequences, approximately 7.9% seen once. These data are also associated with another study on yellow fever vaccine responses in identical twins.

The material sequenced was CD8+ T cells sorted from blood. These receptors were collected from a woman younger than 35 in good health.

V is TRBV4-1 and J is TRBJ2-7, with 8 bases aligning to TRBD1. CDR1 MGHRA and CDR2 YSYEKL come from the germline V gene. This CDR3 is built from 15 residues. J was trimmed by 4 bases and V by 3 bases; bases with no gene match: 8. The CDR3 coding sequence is TGCGCCAGCAGCCACGGTGTCAGGGGGCGATACGAGCAGTACTTC. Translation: CASSHGVRGRYEQYF.

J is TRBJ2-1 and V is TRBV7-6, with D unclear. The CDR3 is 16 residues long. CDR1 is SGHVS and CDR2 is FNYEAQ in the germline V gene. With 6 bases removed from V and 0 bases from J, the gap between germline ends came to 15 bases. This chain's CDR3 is CASSPDGLDSYNEQFF. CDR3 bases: TGTGCCAGCAGTCCAGACGGGTTGGACTCCTACAATGAGCAGTTCTTC.

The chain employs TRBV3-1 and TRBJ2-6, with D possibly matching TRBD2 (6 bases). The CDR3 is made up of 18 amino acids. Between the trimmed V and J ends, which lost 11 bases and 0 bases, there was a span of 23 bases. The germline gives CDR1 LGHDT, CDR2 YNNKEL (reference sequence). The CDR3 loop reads CASTQFDAGSSGANVLTF. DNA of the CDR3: TGTGCCTCCACCCAATTCGACGCGGGATCCTCTGGGGCCAACGTCCTGACTTTC.

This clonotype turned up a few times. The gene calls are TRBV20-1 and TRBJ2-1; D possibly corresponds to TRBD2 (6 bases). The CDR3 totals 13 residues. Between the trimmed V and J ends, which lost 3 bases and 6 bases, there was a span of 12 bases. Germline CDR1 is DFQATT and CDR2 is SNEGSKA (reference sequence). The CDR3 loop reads CSARVTSTNEQFF. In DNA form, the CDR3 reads TGCAGTGCTAGGGTTACTAGCACCAATGAGCAGTTCTTC.